These 25 T cell receptor beta chains were sequenced from one sample in a study of T cell responses to AZD1222 COVID-19 vaccine. TCRdb's copy holds only in-frame clones and misses some; the assay was immunoSEQ multiplex PCR. The sample contains 85,000 to 100,000 clones, roughly nine tenths of which appear only once. Sample: peripheral blood, taken on day 0 of AZD1222 vaccination. Every receptor here comes from an adult in good health.

The rearrangement links TRBV25-1 to TRBJ1-4; maybe TRBD1 (6 bases). Germline loops: CDR1 MGHDK, CDR2 SYGVNS. There are 15 residues in the CDR3. The ends were cut back, 4 bases at V and 3 bases at J, with 12 bases in the middle. The CDR3, as DNA: TGTGCCAGCAGTGCACAGGGTTTACCTAATGAAAAACTGTTTTTT. It encodes CASSAQGLPNEKLFF.

This clone was observed once. The chain recombines TRBV2 with TRBJ1-1, with D unresolved. This CDR3 has 14 amino acids. Trimming cost V 1 base and J 2 bases, with 8 bases left between them. Germline CDR1 reads SNHLY; CDR2 reads FYNNEI. CDR3 protein: CASSEVEFNTEAFF. As DNA, the CDR3 is TGTGCCAGCAGTGAAGTGGAGTTTAACACTGAAGCTTTCTTT.

This chain joins TRBV5-1 and TRBJ1-2; 9 bases fit TRBD1. Germline lookup yields CDR1 SGHRS and CDR2 YFSETQ. Trimming cost V 5 bases and J 5 bases; bases outside gene matches: 7. This CDR3 comprises 14 residues. The CDR3 sequence: CASSRDRVGYGYTF. The CDR3 DNA sequence: TGCGCCAGCAGTAGGGACAGGGTGGGATATGGCTACACCTTC. Based on the CDR3 plus reference TRBV5-1 and TRBJ1-2, the full variable domain is KAGVTQTPRYLIKTRGQQVTLSCSPISGHRSVSWYQQTPGQGLQFLFEYFSETQRNKGNFPGRFSGRQFSNSRSEMNVSTLELGDSALYLCASSRDRVGYGYTFGSGTRLTVV.

This chain joins TRBV19 and TRBJ1-1; D may be TRBD1 (5 bases). From germline, CDR1 is LNHDA and CDR2 SQIVND (reference sequence). Trimming shortened V by 10 bases and J by 1 base, and 10 bases separated the two germline ends. CDR3 size: 12 residues. CDR3 loop: CATGLPNTEAFF. CDR3 bases: TGTGCCACGGGACTGCCGAACACTGAAGCTTTCTTT. The variable domain in full, completed from reference TRBV19 and TRBJ1-1, reads DGGITQSPKYLFRKEGQNVTLSCEQNLNHDAMYWYRQDPGQGLRLIYYSQIVNDFQKGDIAEGYSVSREKKESFPLTVTSAQKNPTAFYLCATGLPNTEAFFGQGTRLTVV.

V gene TRBV4-1 combines with J gene TRBJ2-7; no clear D. V was shortened by 1 base and J by 0 bases, with 10 bases between the two germline ends. Germline V gives CDR1 MGHRA, CDR2 YSYEKL. This CDR3 is 15 amino acids long. CDR3 DNA sequence: TGCGCCAGCAGCCAAGCACATTTTAGCTCCTACGAGCAGTACTTC. Its translation: CASSQAHFSSYEQYF.

The rearrangement uses TRBV29-1 and TRBJ2-3; D is uncertain. V dropped 5 bases and J dropped 5 bases, with 5 bases sitting between them. The CDR3 spans 10 residues. From germline, CDR1 is SQVTM and CDR2 ANQGSEA. The DNA for the CDR3 is TGCAGCGTTACGATAGATACGCAGTATTTT. Its protein product is CSVTIDTQYF.

The genes are TRBV5-6 and TRBJ2-5; D may be TRBD1 (6 bases). Trimming removed 6 bases at V and 7 bases at J, with 16 bases between. The CDR3 extends over 13 amino acids. Germline V lookup: CDR1 SGHDT, CDR2 YYEEEE. The DNA of the CDR3 is TGTGCCAGCACTCAGGGGTCCCCGTGGACCCAGTACTTC. Amino acids: CASTQGSPWTQYF.

J is TRBJ2-1 and V is TRBV5-1, with TRBD1 matching 7 bases. Per the germline V gene, CDR1 is SGHRS and CDR2 is YFSETQ. The CDR3 loop spans 14 amino acids. With 1 base clipped from V and 6 bases from J, the junction kept 4 bases outside the gene matches. As DNA, the CDR3 is TGCGCCAGCAGCTTGTTCCCAGGGGGCAATGAGCAGTTCTTC. Amino acids: CASSLFPGGNEQFF.

Turning to this clone: Compared with germline, one end of the junction differs, possibly owing to a read error. V is TRBV19 and J is TRBJ2-3, with D unresolved. There are 11 residues in the CDR3. Germline-derived CDR1 and CDR2 are LNHDA and SQIVND (reference sequence). The CDR3 spells CASSIGAYWSF. The CDR3 DNA reads as TGTGCCAGTAGTATAGGTGCTTACTGGAGCTTT.

The gene calls are TRBV6-5 and TRBJ2-1; TRBD2 aligns across 7 bases. The germline V gene encodes CDR1 MNHEY and CDR2 SVGAGI. Trimming at V came to 9 bases and at J to 8 bases, leaving 10 bases not matched to a gene. There are 13 residues in the CDR3. The CDR3 DNA follows: TGTGCCAGTGAGGGACTAACTGGGCATGAGCAGTTCTTC. Protein: CASEGLTGHEQFF.

The chain joins TRBV5-1 to TRBJ1-4; 9 nucleotides line up with TRBD1. The germline V gene encodes CDR1 SGHRS and CDR2 YFSETQ. The trim removed 0 bases at V and 4 bases at J, leaving 13 bases unmatched. The CDR3 has 19 amino acids. As DNA, the CDR3 is TGCGCCAGCAGCTTGGCCAATTCGGGACAGGGTCCGTTTAATGAAAAACTGTTTTTT. It codes for CASSLANSGQGPFNEKLFF.

The chain has TRBV18 and TRBJ1-4; D gene ambiguous. Germline V gives CDR1 KGHSH, CDR2 LQKENI. There are 13 residues in the CDR3. Deletions cut 2 bases from V and 8 bases from J, with 9 bases between. The chain's CDR3 is CASSPGSREKLFF. The CDR3 region has the DNA TGTGCCAGCTCACCAGGTTCGAGGGAAAAACTGTTTTTT.

V is TRBV10-3 and J is TRBJ2-6; 8 positions agree with TRBD1. Germline trimming cut 0 bases from V and 2 bases from J; bases unmatched to any gene: 3. The CDR3 loop spans 17 amino acids. Germline V lookup: CDR1 ENHRY, CDR2 SYGVKD. CDR3 region: CAISESKDRAGANVLTF. CDR3 DNA sequence: TGTGCCATCAGTGAGTCGAAGGACAGGGCTGGGGCCAACGTCCTGACTTTC.

This chain uses TRBV12-3 or TRBV12-4 with TRBJ1-4; no definite D call. The V end lost 5 bases, the J end lost 7 bases, and 11 bases lay between the germline ends. The CDR3 is 13 residues long. CDR3 region: CASSPQVGEKLFF. The DNA of the CDR3 is TGTGCCAGCAGTCCCCAAGTGGGTGAAAAACTGTTTTTT.

The chain couples TRBV3-1 (or the pseudogene TRBV3-2) to TRBJ1-2; the match to TRBD1 covers 8 bases. Trimming cost V 1 base and J 2 bases; bases outside gene matches: 3. The germline V gene has CDR1 LGHDT and CDR2 YNNKEL (reference sequence). The CDR3 is 15 residues long. CDR3 bases: TGTGCCAGCAGCCAAGCGGGACAGGAGAACTATGGCTACACCTTC. Protein product: CASSQAGQENYGYTF.

This clone was picked up a small number of times. The V and J genes are TRBV4-3 and TRBJ2-6; 8 bases are a match to TRBD1. This CDR3 comprises 17 residues. CDR1 is LGHNA, CDR2 YSLEER, per germline. The V gene end was trimmed by 1 base and the J gene end by 0 bases; junction bases not matched to a gene: 2. CDR3 nucleotide sequence: TGCGCCAGCAGCCAAGGAGACAGGGGCTCTGGGGCCAACGTCCTGACTTTC. Protein sequence: CASSQGDRGSGANVLTF.

The J gene is TRBJ1-2, the V gene TRBV9, with D uncertain. Germline V gene sequence: CDR1 SGDLS, CDR2 YYNGEE. CDR3 length: 14 amino acids. Trimming cost V 0 bases and J 0 bases, with 6 bases left between them. This chain's CDR3 is CASSVGGTNYGYTF. CDR3 bases: TGTGCCAGCAGCGTAGGCGGGACTAACTATGGCTACACCTTC.

This chain's CDR3 is CASSWTERNSPLHF. As DNA, the CDR3 is TGCGCCAGCAGTTGGACAGAGCGGAATTCACCCCTCCACTTT. The rearrangement uses TRBV4-3 and TRBJ1-6, with D maybe TRBD1 (6 bases). The CDR3 totals 14 residues. V was shortened by 6 bases and J by 7 bases, with 13 bases between the two germline ends. Germline assignment: CDR1 LGHNA and CDR2 YSLEER.

V is TRBV6-5 and J is TRBJ1-4; D possibly corresponds to TRBD1 (6 bases). CDR1 MNHEY and CDR2 SVGAGI come from the germline V gene. Trimming pared 5 bases from V and 8 bases from J, leaving 12 bases between. The CDR3 sequence is 13 residues long. The CDR3 coding sequence is TGTGCCAGCAGTACAGGGATTGGGGAAAAACTGTTTTTT. Its translation: CASSTGIGEKLFF.

The CDR3 sequence: CASSLDYGRNTGELFF. CDR3 bases: TGTGCCAGCAGCTTAGATTACGGCCGAAACACCGGGGAGCTGTTTTTT. The chain carries TRBV13 and TRBJ2-2; D is undetermined. V dropped 1 base and J dropped 2 bases, with 11 bases sitting between them. Germline values: CDR1 PRHDT, CDR2 FYEKMQ (reference sequence). CDR3 length equals 16 residues.

The V gene is TRBV12-1, the J gene TRBJ1-5; no DNA check was done on the table's D call, TRBD1. TRBV12-1 is noted as a pseudogene. This CDR3 is 16 amino acids long. The CDR3 reads CASSSGDKAGNQPQHF. For the CDR3, the DNA is TGTGCCAGCAGCTCAGGGGATAAGGCAGGAAATCAGCCCCAGCATTTT.

The chain employs TRBV6-1 and TRBJ1-5; maybe TRBD1 (5 bases). V lost 3 bases and J 6 bases, leaving 15 bases between the germline ends. CDR1 MNHNS and CDR2 SASEGT come from the germline V gene. The CDR3 loop spans 15 amino acids. The CDR3 region is CASSDRGGYSQPQHF. Here the CDR3 DNA reads TGTGCCAGCAGTGATAGGGGAGGGTACAGTCAGCCCCAGCATTTT.

This chain uses TRBV13 with TRBJ2-7; the match to TRBD2 covers 10 bases. With V trimmed by 4 bases and J by 0 bases, 9 bases remained unmatched. The length of the CDR3 is 17 residues. Germline lookup yields CDR1 PRHDT and CDR2 FYEKMQ (reference sequence). The CDR3 DNA sequence: TGTGCCAGCAGCTCTACGGATAGCGGGGGGAGCTCCTACGAGCAGTACTTC. Translation gives CASSSTDSGGSSYEQYF.

This chain links TRBV7-2 with TRBJ2-6; D assignment may be TRBD1 or TRBD2 (5 bases each). V lost 0 bases, J lost 4 bases, and 10 bases lay in between. Germline assignment: CDR1 SGHTA and CDR2 FQGNSA. This CDR3 has 16 residues. CDR3 sequence (DNA): TGTGCCAGCAGCTTAGCGTTGGGGGTAGGGGCCAACGTCCTGACTTTC. Its protein product is CASSLALGVGANVLTF. Full variable domain (outside the CDR3, taken from reference TRBV7-2 and TRBJ2-6): GAGVSQSPSNKVTEKGKDVELRCDPISGHTALYWYRQSLGQGLEFLIYFQGNSAPDKSGLPSDRFSAERTGGSVSTLTIQRTQQEDSAVYLCASSLALGVGANVLTFGAGSRLTVL.

The chain couples TRBV20-1 to TRBJ1-1, with no clear D. This CDR3 region has 11 residues. Germline values: CDR1 DFQATT, CDR2 SNEGSKA (reference sequence). V gave up 3 bases and J gave up 11 bases, with 13 bases separating them. The CDR3 DNA sequence: TGCAGTGCTAGGTTGGGAATGGGTGCTTTCTTT. This codes for CSARLGMGAFF.